The 25 T cell receptor beta chains below all came from one sample that was sequenced in a study of identical twins. TCRdb fed the 5' RACE reads into MiXCR, producing one record per CDR3 protein. The table includes around 1.7 million distinct CDR3 sequences, about 32% detected once. Material for sequencing was cord blood. Source of these receptors: a newborn girl in good health.

J is TRBJ2-2 and V is TRBV5-5, with 13 bases that match TRBD2. The germline CDR1 and CDR2 sequences are SGHKS and YYEKEE (reference sequence). The V and J ends lost 4 bases and 4 bases, in that order; junction bases with no gene match: 7. This CDR3 spans 17 amino acids. CDR3: CASSPWTSGGLTGELFF. The CDR3 region has the DNA TGTGCCAGCAGCCCATGGACTAGCGGGGGCCTCACCGGGGAGCTGTTTTTT.

Comment on this clonotype: The junction differs from germline at one of its ends, possibly a read error. The genes are TRBV5-1 and TRBJ2-3; D is unresolved. The CDR3 sequence is 12 residues long. Germline CDR1 and CDR2: SGHRS and YFSETQ. CDR3 bases: TGCGCCAGCGGCTTGGCTATAGATACGCAGTATTTT. It translates to CASGLAIDTQYF.

The J gene is TRBJ1-1, the V gene TRBV2; D may be TRBD1 (5 bases). The germline V gene has CDR1 SNHLY and CDR2 FYNNEI. Deletions cut 4 bases from V and 2 bases from J, with 14 bases between. CDR3 length equals 15 residues. The DNA of the CDR3 is TGTGCCAGCAGTGGGCGACAGTCAGTAAACACTGAAGCTTTCTTT. As protein: CASSGRQSVNTEAFF.

The chain carries TRBV20-1 and TRBJ2-5; 9 bases line up with TRBD2. The V gene end was trimmed by 3 bases and the J gene end by 5 bases; junction bases not matched to a gene: 13. The CDR3 sequence is 16 residues long. CDR1 is DFQATT, CDR2 SNEGSKA, per germline (reference sequence). DNA for the CDR3: TGCAGTGCTAGGGGGTCGTTAGCGGGGGTCCATGAGACCCAGTACTTC. It yields the protein CSARGSLAGVHETQYF.

About this clonotype: A much larger clonotype is one base distant, so this may be a read error. The rearrangement links TRBV6-2 or TRBV6-3 to TRBJ2-1; no clear D gene. The end of the DNA fits TRBJ2-7 better, so the J call may be wrong. CDR1 is MNHEY, CDR2 SVGEGT, per germline. There are 15 residues in the CDR3. The CDR3 region has the DNA TGTGCCAGCAGTTATGGGTCGAGCTCCTACAATGAGCAGTACTTC. Translation: CASSYGSSSYNEQYF.

This chain joins TRBV11-2 and TRBJ1-6; D remains unclear. The CDR3 totals 12 residues. The ends were cut back, 5 bases at V and 7 bases at J, with 6 bases in the middle. Germline CDR1 is SGHAT and CDR2 is FQNNGV. CDR3 residues: CASSAVNSPLHF. DNA for the CDR3: TGTGCCAGCAGCGCCGTAAATTCACCCCTCCACTTT.

The V call is TRBV20-1, the J call TRBJ1-2, with D unclear. The CDR3 loop spans 15 amino acids. Germline CDR1 DFQATT, CDR2 SNEGSKA (reference sequence). The V and J ends lost 3 bases and 3 bases respectively, with 17 bases between them. The CDR3 DNA is TGCAGTGCTAGTCACTACAGTCCAAGGGACTATGGCTACACCTTC. It yields the protein CSASHYSPRDYGYTF.

This clonotype was observed at least ten times. This sequence joins TRBV20-1 and TRBJ2-7; 8 nucleotides line up with TRBD2. Germline trimming cut 3 bases from V and 3 bases from J; bases unmatched to any gene: 1. The CDR3 sequence is 12 residues long. Germline V CDR1 and CDR2: DFQATT, SNEGSKA (reference sequence). Here the CDR3 reads CSASGRVYEQYF. CDR3 DNA: TGCAGTGCTAGCGGGAGGGTCTACGAGCAGTACTTC.

This clonotype was detected a few times. The chain joins TRBV12-3 or TRBV12-4 to TRBJ2-1, with D tentatively TRBD2 (6 bases). This CDR3 region has 15 residues. V was pared by 6 bases and J by 8 bases, with 20 bases between. Written as DNA, the CDR3 is TGTGCCAGCAGCCGCCGACTAGGTTCTTTGCATGAGCAGTTCTTC. Its translation is CASSRRLGSLHEQFF.

This clonotype was observed many times. The chain joins TRBV6-5 to TRBJ2-1, with unresolved D. CDR1 and CDR2 (germline): MNHEY, SVGAGI. The CDR3 spans 12 residues. The V end was cut by 2 bases, the J end by 6 bases, with 5 bases between. The CDR3 sequence is CASSYPGNEQFF. The CDR3 nucleotides read TGTGCCAGCAGTTACCCCGGCAATGAGCAGTTCTTC.

In its sample, this clonotype was seen many times. V is TRBV9 and J is TRBJ2-1, with 10 bases identical to TRBD2. The CDR3 consists of 16 residues. V trimming: 4 bases; J trimming: 6 bases; junction bases outside the gene matches: 10. Germline CDR1 reads SGDLS; CDR2 reads YYNGEE. In DNA form, the CDR3 reads TGTGCCAGCAGCCCCTACTCTAGCGGGAGCTCCAATGAGCAGTTCTTC. This translates into CASSPYSSGSSNEQFF.

J is TRBJ2-7 and V is TRBV10-1; D is uncertain. Germline lookup yields CDR1 WNHNN and CDR2 SYGVQD (reference sequence). The ends were cut back, 0 bases at V and 2 bases at J, with 8 bases in the middle. This CDR3 contains 14 residues. The CDR3 coding sequence is TGCGCCAGCAGTGAGTCTGGCATGACCTACGAGCAGTACTTC. It encodes CASSESGMTYEQYF.

This clonotype was found many times. The chain employs TRBV13 and TRBJ2-1; 12 nucleotides align to TRBD2. Losses at the gene ends were 2 bases for V and 10 bases for J; bases not matched to a gene: 3. The CDR3 loop spans 14 amino acids. Germline assignment: CDR1 PRHDT and CDR2 FYEKMQ (reference sequence). CDR3 amino acids: CASSLLTSGREQFF. The DNA of the CDR3 is TGTGCCAGCAGCTTATTAACTAGCGGGAGGGAGCAGTTCTTC. Drawing the rest from reference TRBV13 and TRBJ2-1, the complete variable domain is AAGVIQSPRHLIKEKRETATLKCYPIPRHDTVYWYQQGPGQDPQFLISFYEKMQSDKGSIPDRFSAQQFSDYHSELNMSSLELGDSALYFCASSLLTSGREQFFGPGTRLTVL.

The V gene is TRBV20-1, the J gene TRBJ2-5, with no clear D. The CDR3 consists of 14 residues. The germline CDR1 and CDR2 sequences are DFQATT and SNEGSKA (reference sequence). Trimming removed 5 bases from V and 1 base from J, with 14 bases in between. CDR3 sequence: CSAPPLAIQETQYF. The CDR3 coding sequence is TGCAGTGCTCCGCCCCTGGCAATCCAAGAGACCCAGTACTTC.

This clonotype was found many times. The rearrangement joins TRBV2 to TRBJ2-4; TRBD1 is a possible D gene (5 bases). The germline V and J ends were trimmed by 6 bases and 1 base, with 13 bases remaining between them. This CDR3 spans 15 amino acids. The germline V gene encodes CDR1 SNHLY and CDR2 FYNNEI. CDR3 coding DNA: TGTGCCAGCAGCCTAGACAGTAAGGCCAAAAACATTCAGTACTTC. Its translation: CASSLDSKAKNIQYF.

This clonotype was seen more than once but under ten times. The chain is built from TRBV20-1 and TRBJ1-5; no firm D call. The CDR3 spans 14 residues. V was trimmed by 2 bases and J by 2 bases, leaving 10 bases between them. Germline CDR1 and CDR2: DFQATT and SNEGSKA (reference sequence). The CDR3 protein is CSARYLRGNQPQHF. Written as DNA, the CDR3 is TGCAGTGCTAGATATTTGCGGGGCAATCAGCCCCAGCATTTT.

This chain connects TRBV12-3 or TRBV12-4 to TRBJ2-1, with D possibly TRBD1 on 6 matching bases. The ends were cut back, 8 bases at V and 12 bases at J, with 20 bases in the middle. The CDR3 length is 13 residues. Here the CDR3 reads CASADRPQGVQFF. The CDR3 DNA reads as TGTGCCAGCGCCGACAGGCCCCAAGGTGTGCAGTTCTTC.

CDR3 loop: CASRDRGTDAQYF. The CDR3 nucleotides are TGTGCCAGCCGGGACAGGGGCACGGATGCGCAGTATTTT. The chain uses TRBV28 and TRBJ2-3; the match to TRBD1 covers 10 bases. The V and J ends lost 8 bases and 10 bases, in that order; junction bases with no gene match: 9. This CDR3 is built from 13 residues. Looked up from germline, CDR1 is MDHEN and CDR2 is SYDVKM.

This clonotype was observed at least ten times. CDR3 nucleotides: TGTGCCAGCAGCTCTGCGGGACTTTTATCCTACGAGCAGTACTTC. It encodes CASSSAGLLSYEQYF. The chain has TRBV7-2 and TRBJ2-7; a possible D gene is TRBD2 (6 bases). The CDR3 has 15 residues. V gave up 4 bases and J gave up 1 base, with 14 bases separating them. Germline V CDR1 and CDR2: SGHTA, FQGNSA. Combining the CDR3 with reference TRBV7-2 and TRBJ2-7 gives the whole variable domain GAGVSQSPSNKVTEKGKDVELRCDPISGHTALYWYRQSLGQGLEFLIYFQGNSAPDKSGLPSDRFSAERTGGSVSTLTIQRTQQEDSAVYLCASSSAGLLSYEQYFGPGTRLTVT.

The rearrangement uses TRBV7-2 and TRBJ2-1; D unresolved. Per germline, CDR1 SGHTA and CDR2 FQGNSA. The V gene lost 4 bases and the J gene lost 9 bases, with 13 bases spanning the gap. The CDR3 extends over 13 amino acids. CDR3 region: CASSSDLSFEQFF. CDR3 DNA sequence: TGTGCCAGCAGCTCCGACCTCTCATTTGAGCAGTTCTTC.

In its sample, this clonotype was seen many times. The chain joins TRBV10-3 to TRBJ1-2; 9 bases line up with TRBD1. Trimming at V came to 3 bases and at J to 4 bases, leaving 6 bases not matched to a gene. CDR3 length equals 15 residues. Germline values: CDR1 ENHRY, CDR2 SYGVKD. The CDR3 DNA follows: TGTGCCATCAGTGAACAGGGGGCCAGTACCTATGGCTACACCTTC. Protein: CAISEQGASTYGYTF.

As concerns this clonotype: A much bigger clone sits one base away, suggesting this may be a read error. As DNA, the CDR3 is TGCGCCAGCAGCTTGGACGGGTCCCAGTACTTC. This encodes CASSLDGSQYF. The chain combines TRBV5-1 with TRBJ2-5; D unresolved. V lost 0 bases and J lost 9, with 6 bases in between. Germline values: CDR1 SGHRS, CDR2 YFSETQ. CDR3 size: 11 residues. The whole variable domain, filled in from reference TRBV5-1 and TRBJ2-5, reads KAGVTQTPRYLIKTRGQQVTLSCSPISGHRSVSWYQQTPGQGLQFLFEYFSETQRNKGNFPGRFSGRQFSNSRSEMNVSTLELGDSALYLCASSLDGSQYFGPGTRLLVL.

A few counts support this clonotype. This rearrangement joins TRBV3-1 to TRBJ2-7; a weak D match, TRBD2 (6 bases). The CDR3 totals 14 residues. With 4 bases removed from V and 1 base from J, the gap between germline ends came to 11 bases. Germline V lookup: CDR1 LGHDT, CDR2 YNNKEL (reference sequence). The CDR3 DNA is TGTGCCAGCAGCCCTCGGGGGAGATCCTACGAGCAGTACTTC. Amino acids: CASSPRGRSYEQYF.

The chain uses TRBV20-1 and TRBJ2-7, with 7 bases fitting TRBD1. Trimming at V came to 6 bases and at J to 4 bases, leaving 9 bases not matched to a gene. CDR1 is DFQATT, CDR2 SNEGSKA, per germline (reference sequence). CDR3 length: 13 amino acids. This CDR3 reads CSATGQERYEQYF. The CDR3 DNA sequence: TGCAGTGCCACCGGACAGGAGAGGTACGAGCAGTACTTC.

This clonotype was observed a few times. V and J are TRBV5-1 and TRBJ2-5; 7 bases align to TRBD2. Germline V gene sequence: CDR1 SGHRS, CDR2 YFSETQ. The CDR3 is 15 residues long. Trimming took 7 bases from V and 5 from J; bases not matched to a gene: 14. The CDR3 protein is CASRNSGNGYETQYF. The CDR3 DNA reads as TGCGCCAGCCGGAACAGCGGGAATGGGTATGAGACCCAGTACTTC.